The rows below give T cell receptor beta chains drawn from one sample of a study of CD8 T cells in ankylosing spondylitis. TCRdb independently ran MiXCR on the 5' RACE reads; one entry per CDR3 protein. Found here are fewer than 550,000 distinct CDR3 sequences, approximately 5% of them singletons; the top ten hold approximately 4%. Input material: blood, either unsorted or a sorted T cell fraction (not recorded which). Receptors originate from a male donor with ankylosing spondylitis. CDR3s include the opening cysteine and the closing phenylalanine or tryptophan. Fields, in order: D gene, clone size, V gene, J gene, CDR3 protein, CDR3 DNA. A D gene is named only where the DNA matches it firmly. Not every row has a clone size; where given, it reads once, few, many or a size class.

>TRBD1|many|TRBV5-1|TRBJ1-3
CASSFWGQGSDTIYF
TGCGCCAGCAGCTTCTGGGGACAGGGAAGCGACACCATATATTTT
>-|many|TRBV12-3/TRBV12-4|TRBJ2-2
CASTSWGGARDTGELFF
TGTGCCAGCACCTCCTGGGGGGGGGCGCGCGACACCGGGGAGCTGTTTTTT
>-|many|TRBV20-1|TRBJ2-3
CSASDVSTDTQYF
TGCAGTGCTAGCGATGTAAGCACAGATACGCAGTATTTT
>TRBD1|many|TRBV20-1|TRBJ1-5
CSALGQSNQPQHF
TGCAGTGCCCTGGGACAGAGTAATCAGCCCCAGCATTTT
>-|many|TRBV4-1|TRBJ2-3
CASSQRATRGRPLSTDTQYF
TGCGCCAGCAGCCAACGGGCGACGAGGGGTAGGCCCCTGAGCACAGATACGCAGTATTTT
>TRBD2|many|TRBV6-2/TRBV6-3|TRBJ2-3
CASSYSASGGTDTQYF
TGTGCCAGCAGTTACTCGGCTAGCGGGGGCACAGATACGCAGTATTTT
>-|many|TRBV4-2|TRBJ2-1
CASRQDSETGRNEQFF
TGTGCCAGCAGACAAGATTCGGAGACAGGGAGGAATGAGCAGTTCTTC
>TRBD1|many|TRBV20-1|TRBJ2-4
CSARGDSQYF
TGCAGTGCTAGGGGGGACAGTCAGTACTTC
>-|many|TRBV13|TRBJ2-7
CASSLDETHEQYF
TGTGCCAGCAGCTTAGACGAGACCCACGAGCAGTACTTC
>-|many|TRBV15|TRBJ2-1
CATGTLYNEQFF
TGTGCCACTGGGACTTTGTACAATGAGCAGTTCTTC
>-|many|TRBV7-2|TRBJ1-5
CASSPRGNSNQPQHF
TGTGCCAGCAGCCCAAGGGGGAATAGCAATCAGCCCCAGCATTTT
>TRBD1|few|TRBV27|TRBJ1-6
CASSLQGGSSPLHF
TGTGCCAGCAGTTTACAGGGGGGCAGCTCACCCCTCCACTTT
>TRBD1|many|TRBV28|TRBJ2-7
CATGQVSYEQYF
TGTGCCACAGGACAGGTCTCCTACGAGCAGTACTTC
>TRBD1|many|TRBV5-6|TRBJ2-5
CASSWGTGNYQETQYF
TGTGCCAGCAGCTGGGGGACAGGCAACTACCAAGAGACCCAGTACTTC
>TRBD2|-|TRBV11-2|TRBJ2-5
CASRPPGLAGAPGETQYF
TGTGCCAGCAGGCCCCCGGGACTAGCGGGAGCCCCGGGAGAGACCCAGTACTTC
>-|many|TRBV7-6|TRBJ2-3
CASSLDSFSRDTQYF
TGTGCCAGCAGCTTGGACAGTTTTTCCCGAGATACGCAGTATTTT
>-|many|TRBV28|TRBJ2-2
CASSLGVTNTGELFF
TGTGCCAGCAGTTTAGGTGTCACGAACACCGGGGAGCTGTTTTTT
>TRBD2|few|TRBV12-3/TRBV12-4|TRBJ2-1
CASSLVMGLAGGPVEQFF
TGTGCCAGCAGTTTGGTTATGGGTCTAGCGGGAGGGCCGGTTGAGCAGTTCTTC